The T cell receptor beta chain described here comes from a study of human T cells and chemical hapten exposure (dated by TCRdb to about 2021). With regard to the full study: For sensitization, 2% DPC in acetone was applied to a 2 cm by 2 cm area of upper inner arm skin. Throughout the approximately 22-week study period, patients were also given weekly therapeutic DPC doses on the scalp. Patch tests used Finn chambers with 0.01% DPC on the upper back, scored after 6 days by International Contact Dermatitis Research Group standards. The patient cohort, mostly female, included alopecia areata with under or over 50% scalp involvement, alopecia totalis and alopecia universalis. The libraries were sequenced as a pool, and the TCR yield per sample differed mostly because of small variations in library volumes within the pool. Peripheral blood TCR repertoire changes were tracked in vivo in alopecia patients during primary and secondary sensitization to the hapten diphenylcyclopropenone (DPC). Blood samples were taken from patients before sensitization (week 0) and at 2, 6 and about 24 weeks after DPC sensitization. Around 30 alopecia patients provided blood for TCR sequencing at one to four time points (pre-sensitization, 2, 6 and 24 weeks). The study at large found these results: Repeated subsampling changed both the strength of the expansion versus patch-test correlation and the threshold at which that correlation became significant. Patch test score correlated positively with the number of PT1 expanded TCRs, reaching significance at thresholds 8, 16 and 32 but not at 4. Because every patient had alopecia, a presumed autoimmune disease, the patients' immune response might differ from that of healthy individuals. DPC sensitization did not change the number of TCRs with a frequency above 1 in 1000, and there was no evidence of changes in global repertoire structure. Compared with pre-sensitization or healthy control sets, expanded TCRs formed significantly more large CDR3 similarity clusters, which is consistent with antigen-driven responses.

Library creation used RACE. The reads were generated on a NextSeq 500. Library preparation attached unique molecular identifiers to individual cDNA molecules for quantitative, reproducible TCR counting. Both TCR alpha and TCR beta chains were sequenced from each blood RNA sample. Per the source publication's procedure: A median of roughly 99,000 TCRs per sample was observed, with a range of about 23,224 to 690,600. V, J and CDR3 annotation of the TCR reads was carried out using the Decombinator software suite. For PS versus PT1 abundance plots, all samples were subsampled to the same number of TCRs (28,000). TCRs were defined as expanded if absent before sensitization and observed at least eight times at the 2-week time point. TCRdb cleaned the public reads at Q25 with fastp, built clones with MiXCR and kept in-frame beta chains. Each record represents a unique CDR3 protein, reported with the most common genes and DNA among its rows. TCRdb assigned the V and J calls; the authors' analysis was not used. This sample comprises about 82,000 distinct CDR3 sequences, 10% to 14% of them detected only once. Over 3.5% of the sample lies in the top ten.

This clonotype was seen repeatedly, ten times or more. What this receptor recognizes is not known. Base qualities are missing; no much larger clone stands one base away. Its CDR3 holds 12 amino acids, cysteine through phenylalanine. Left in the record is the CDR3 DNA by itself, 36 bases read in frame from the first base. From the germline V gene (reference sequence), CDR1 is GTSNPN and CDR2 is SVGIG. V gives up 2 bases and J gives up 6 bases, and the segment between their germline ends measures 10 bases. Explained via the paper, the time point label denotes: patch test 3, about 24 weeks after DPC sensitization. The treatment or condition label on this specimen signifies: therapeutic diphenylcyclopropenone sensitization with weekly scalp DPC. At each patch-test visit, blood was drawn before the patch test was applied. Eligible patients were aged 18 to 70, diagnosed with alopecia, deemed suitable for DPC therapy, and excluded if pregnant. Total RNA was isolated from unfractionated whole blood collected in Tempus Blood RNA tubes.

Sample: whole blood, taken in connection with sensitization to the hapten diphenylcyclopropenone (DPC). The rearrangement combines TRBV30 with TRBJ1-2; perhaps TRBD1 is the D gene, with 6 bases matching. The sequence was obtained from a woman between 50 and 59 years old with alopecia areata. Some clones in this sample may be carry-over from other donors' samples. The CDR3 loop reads CAWSTQGDGYTF. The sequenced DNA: TGTGCCTGGAGTACACAGGGTGATGGCTACACCTTC.